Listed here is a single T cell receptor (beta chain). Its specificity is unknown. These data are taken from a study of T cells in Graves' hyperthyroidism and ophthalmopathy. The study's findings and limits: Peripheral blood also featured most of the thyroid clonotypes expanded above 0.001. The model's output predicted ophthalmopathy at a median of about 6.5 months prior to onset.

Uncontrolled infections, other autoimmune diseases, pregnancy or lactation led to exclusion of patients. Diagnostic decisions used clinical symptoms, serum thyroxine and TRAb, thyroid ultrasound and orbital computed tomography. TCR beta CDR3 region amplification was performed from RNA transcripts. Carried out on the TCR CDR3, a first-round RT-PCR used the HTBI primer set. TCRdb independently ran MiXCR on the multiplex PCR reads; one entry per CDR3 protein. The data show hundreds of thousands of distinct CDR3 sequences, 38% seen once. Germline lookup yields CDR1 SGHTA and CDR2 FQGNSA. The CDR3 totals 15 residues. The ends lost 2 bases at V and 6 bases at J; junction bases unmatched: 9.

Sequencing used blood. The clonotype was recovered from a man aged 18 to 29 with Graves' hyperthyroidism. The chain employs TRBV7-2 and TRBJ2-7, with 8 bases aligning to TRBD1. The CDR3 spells CASSLPPTGAGEQYF. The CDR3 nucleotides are TGTGCCAGCAGCTTACCCCCGACAGGGGCGGGCGAGCAGTACTTC.